One sample yielded the 20 T cell receptor beta chains listed below, sequenced in a study of human T cells and chemical hapten exposure. Time point noted: patch test 1, 2 weeks after DPC sensitization. Stated treatment: therapeutic diphenylcyclopropenone sensitization with weekly scalp DPC. It was from unfractionated whole blood that total RNA was extracted. TCRdb processed the RACE reads anew with MiXCR; each CDR3 protein has one entry. The sample has 39,000 or so distinct CDR3 sequences; 4% are singletons. The sample here was whole blood, taken in connection with sensitization to the hapten diphenylcyclopropenone (DPC). The receptors were gathered from a man between 45 and 60 years old with alopecia areata. Some clones in this sample may be carry-over from other donors' samples.

In its sample, this clonotype was seen many times. This chain joins TRBV7-3 and TRBJ2-5; 8 positions agree with TRBD2. The CDR3 extends over 16 amino acids. V was clipped by 1 base and J by 5 bases; unmatched bases: 9. Germline assignment: CDR1 SGHTA and CDR2 FQGTGA. In nucleotides, the CDR3 is TGTGCCAGCAGCTTAAATCCGAGCGGGAGTTTGGAGACCCAGTACTTC. Residues: CASSLNPSGSLETQYF.

This clonotype was seen at least ten times. The chain links TRBV20-1 to TRBJ2-4; 8 nucleotides match TRBD2. CDR1 is DFQATT, CDR2 SNEGSKA, per germline (reference sequence). The CDR3 length is 14 residues. Trimming removed 4 bases from V and 0 bases from J; junction bases left unmatched: 2. CDR3 nucleotides: TGCAGTGCTACTAGCGGGCGAGCCAAAAACATTCAGTACTTC. As protein: CSATSGRAKNIQYF.

This clonotype was found many times. This rearrangement joins TRBV11-2 to TRBJ2-1; 10 positions match TRBD2. V was clipped by 3 bases and J by 0 bases; unmatched bases: 5. This CDR3 has 17 amino acids. Germline CDR1 is SGHAT and CDR2 is FQNNGV. The CDR3 DNA follows: TGTGCCAGCAGCTTTAGCGGGAGGCAGAGCTCCTACAATGAGCAGTTCTTC. It yields the protein CASSFSGRQSSYNEQFF.

This clonotype was found many times. In nucleotides, the CDR3 is TGTGCCAGCAGCCGCGACACAGACTATGGCTACACCTTC. It yields the protein CASSRDTDYGYTF. The rearrangement uses TRBV3-1 and TRBJ1-2; D not certain. Trimming left V 4 bases short and J 3 bases short, with 9 bases between. Germline CDR1 LGHDT, CDR2 YNNKEL (reference sequence). The CDR3 has 13 amino acids.

This clonotype was seen ten or more times. The chain joins TRBV4-3 to TRBJ2-7; TRBD1 aligns across 10 bases. The trim removed 0 bases at V and 4 bases at J, leaving 3 bases unmatched. The germline gives CDR1 LGHNA, CDR2 YSLEER. CDR3 length equals 15 residues. The CDR3, as DNA: TGCGCCAGCAGCCAAGAACGGACAGGGGGGTACGAGCAGTACTTC. It translates to CASSQERTGGYEQYF.

The rearrangement uses TRBV30 and TRBJ1-4, with unresolved D. Germline CDR1 is GTSNPN and CDR2 is SVGIG (reference sequence). CDR3 length: 14 residues. Between the trimmed V and J ends, which lost 5 bases and 8 bases, there was a span of 18 bases. The CDR3 nucleotides read TGTGCCTGGCAAAGGACGGCTCAGAAAGAAAAACTGTTTTTT. Its protein product is CAWQRTAQKEKLFF.

This clonotype was seen many times. The chain carries TRBV10-3 and TRBJ2-5, with D perhaps matching TRBD2 (5 bases). Germline V gene sequence: CDR1 ENHRY, CDR2 SYGVKD. This CDR3 comprises 16 residues. The germline V and J ends were trimmed by 0 bases and 3 bases, with 14 bases remaining between them. The CDR3 reads CAISESGVEEEETQYF. In DNA, the CDR3 is TGTGCCATCAGTGAGTCGGGCGTGGAGGAGGAAGAGACCCAGTACTTC.

This clonotype occurred many times. A junction boundary mismatches the germline segment, possibly from a read error. The chain recombines TRBV7-3 with TRBJ2-7, with 7 bases identical to TRBD1. Germline V gives CDR1 SGHTA, CDR2 FQGTGA. The CDR3 is made up of 14 amino acids. The CDR3, as DNA: TGTGCCAGCAGCTCCAGACCCAGACAGGGTTGGGCTAGGTTC. Residues: CASSSRPRQGWARF. The complete variable domain, with remaining parts taken from reference TRBV7-3 and TRBJ2-7, reads GAGVSQTPSNKVTEKGKYVELRCDPISGHTALYWYRQSLGQGPEFLIYFQGTGAADDSGLPNDRFFAVRPEGSVSTLKIQRTERGDSAVYLCASSSRPRQGWARFGPGTRLTVT.

This clonotype was counted at least ten times. This rearrangement joins TRBV10-3 to TRBJ2-3; TRBD2 matches at 11 bases. This CDR3 has 16 amino acids. With V trimmed by 4 bases and J by 0 bases, 3 bases remained unmatched. Germline-derived CDR1 and CDR2 are ENHRY and SYGVKD. The CDR3 spells CAISAGTSGSTDTQYF. CDR3 sequence (DNA): TGTGCCATCAGTGCGGGGACTAGCGGTAGCACAGATACGCAGTATTTT.

This clonotype was detected a few times. This chain links TRBV24-1 with TRBJ2-1; D is unclear. The CDR3 runs to 11 residues. Germline V lookup: CDR1 KGHDR, CDR2 SFDVKD. The ends were cut back, 3 bases at V and 8 bases at J, with 4 bases in the middle. The CDR3 DNA reads as TGTGCCACCAGTGATCGGGATGAGCAGTTCTTC. It is translated as CATSDRDEQFF.

The chain combines TRBV20-1 with TRBJ1-1; TRBD1 aligns across 8 bases. The trim removed 0 bases at V and 11 bases at J, leaving 14 bases unmatched. Germline V gene data show CDR1 as DFQATT and CDR2 as SNEGSKA (reference sequence). The CDR3 is 15 residues long. The CDR3 here is CSARESQWAGGDAFF. CDR3 DNA: TGCAGTGCTAGAGAAAGCCAGTGGGCAGGGGGCGATGCTTTCTTT.

V is TRBV5-1 and J is TRBJ2-1; 7 bases line up with TRBD1. Germline loops: CDR1 SGHRS, CDR2 YFSETQ. The CDR3 has 15 residues. The junction had 2 bases not matched to a gene; V was cut back by 0 bases and J by 2 bases. This CDR3 reads CASSLVGTAYNEQFF. The CDR3 DNA sequence: TGCGCCAGCAGCTTGGTCGGGACAGCCTACAATGAGCAGTTCTTC. The full variable domain, its missing parts supplied by reference TRBV5-1 and TRBJ2-1, is KAGVTQTPRYLIKTRGQQVTLSCSPISGHRSVSWYQQTPGQGLQFLFEYFSETQRNKGNFPGRFSGRQFSNSRSEMNVSTLELGDSALYLCASSLVGTAYNEQFFGPGTRLTVL.

A few counts support this clonotype. V and J are TRBV7-9 and TRBJ1-4; D is ambiguous. This CDR3 has 14 residues. Per the germline V gene, CDR1 is SEHNR and CDR2 is FQNEAQ (reference sequence). Trimming pared 7 bases from V and 4 bases from J, leaving 13 bases between. In nucleotides, the CDR3 is TGTGCCAGCACCCAATCGGGGAGTAATGAAAAACTGTTTTTT. Amino acids: CASTQSGSNEKLFF.

Ten or more counts support this clonotype. V gene TRBV29-1 combines with J gene TRBJ2-7; 11 bases fit TRBD2. In germline, CDR1 is SQVTM, CDR2 ANQGSEA. V was clipped by 3 bases and J by 4 bases; unmatched bases: 8. The CDR3 length is 15 residues. CDR3 nucleotides: TGCAGCGTTGAGGGGCTAGCGGGAGGAGGGTACGAGCAGTACTTC. The encoded protein is CSVEGLAGGGYEQYF.

This clonotype has a count of ten or more. The gene calls are TRBV6-6 and TRBJ1-2; TRBD1 matches 9 bases. With 5 bases clipped from V and 4 bases from J, the junction kept 2 bases outside the gene matches. CDR3 length: 13 residues. Per the germline V gene, CDR1 is MNHNY and CDR2 is SVGAGI (reference sequence). The CDR3 is CASSPDRGYGYTF. In DNA form, the CDR3 reads TGTGCCAGCAGTCCGGACAGGGGCTATGGCTACACCTTC.

This clonotype was detected many times. The chain links TRBV30 to TRBJ1-5; D ambiguous. CDR1 and CDR2 from the germline V gene are GTSNPN and SVGIG (reference sequence). V gave up 2 bases and J gave up 1 base, with 6 bases separating them. The CDR3 runs to 13 residues. CDR3 loop: CAWSRQSNQPQHF. DNA for the CDR3: TGTGCCTGGAGTCGGCAGAGCAATCAGCCCCAGCATTTT.

The chain combines TRBV4-2 with TRBJ2-3, with 7 bases fitting TRBD2. Germline CDR1 LGHNA, CDR2 YNFKEQ. The J segment lost 5 bases and the V segment lost 1 base, leaving 9 bases of the junction unmatched. The CDR3 is 16 amino acids. The DNA for the CDR3 is TGTGCCAGCAGCCAAGCTGCCGCGGGAGCTGTAGATACGCAGTATTTT. This sequence encodes CASSQAAAGAVDTQYF.

In regard to this clonotype: A single base separates this from a much larger clone, so it may be a read error. This rearrangement joins TRBV7-9 to TRBJ2-5, with 10 positions matching TRBD1. The trim removed 6 bases at V and 5 bases at J, leaving 6 bases unmatched. The CDR3 is 14 amino acids. Germline assignment: CDR1 SEHNR and CDR2 FQNEAQ (reference sequence). CDR3 in DNA: TGTGCCAGCAGTCGGACAGGGGGGGTCGAGACCCAGTACTTC. This gives the protein CASSRTGGVETQYF.

Many counts were recorded for this clonotype. This sequence joins TRBV20-1 and TRBJ2-5; possibly TRBD1 for D (6 bases). This CDR3 is 14 amino acids long. V dropped 5 bases and J dropped 1 base, with 14 bases sitting between them. Germline CDR1 and CDR2: DFQATT and SNEGSKA (reference sequence). The CDR3 loop reads CSAGGLGAQETQYF. The CDR3, as DNA: TGCAGTGCTGGGGGCCTTGGGGCCCAAGAGACCCAGTACTTC.

This clonotype was seen ten or more times. This chain's CDR3 is CASSGARRTNTGELFF. In DNA form, the CDR3 reads TGCGCCAGCAGCGGAGCCCGGAGAACGAACACCGGGGAGCTGTTTTTT. The chain combines TRBV10-1 with TRBJ2-2; D call uncertain. This CDR3 contains 16 residues. Per germline, CDR1 WNHNN and CDR2 SYGVQD (reference sequence). V lost 6 bases to trimming and J lost 0 bases, with 14 bases between them.